These T cell receptor beta chains were read from a single sample in a study of T cells in localized non-small cell lung cancer. Clones were read by immunoSEQ multiplex PCR, and TCRdb kept only the in-frame ones, dropping some. The repertoire holds 10,000 to 15,000 clones, with around 83% as singletons. Sequences were derived from peripheral blood, sampled before any cancer treatment. Every receptor here comes from a male donor aged 60 or over with stage III lung adenocarcinoma. The CDR3 runs from the conserved cysteine through the conserved F or W. A D gene is named only where the DNA matches it firmly. Clone size is not always given. Where it is, it says once, few, many or a class for expanded clones.

>TRBV27|TRBJ1-2|.|.
CASRPAPGGRVDGYTF
TGTGCCAGCAGGCCGGCCCCCGGGGGGAGGGTTGATGGCTACACCTTC
>TRBV28|TRBJ2-7|.|.
CASSLGLWNEQYF
TGTGCCAGCAGTTTAGGTCTTTGGAACGAGCAGTACTTC
>TRBV9|TRBJ2-3|.|TRBD2
CASSVGVAGGVTDTQYF
TGTGCCAGCAGCGTAGGGGTAGCGGGAGGTGTCACAGATACGCAGTATTTT
>TRBV30|TRBJ2-2|.|TRBD2
CAWSVRTSNAGELFF
TGTGCCTGGAGTGTCCGGACTAGTAACGCCGGGGAGCTGTTTTTT
>TRBV5-1|TRBJ2-2|.|TRBD1
CASSRGQGEVTGELFF
TGCGCCAGCAGCAGGGGACAGGGTGAAGTGACCGGGGAGCTGTTTTTT
>TRBV18|TRBJ1-3|.|.
CASSPPGSYSGNTIYF
TGTGCCAGCTCACCACCCGGCAGCTACTCTGGAAACACCATATATTTT
>TRBV18|TRBJ1-4|.|TRBD1
CASSAGGTNEKLFF
TGTGCCAGCTCCGCAGGGGGGACTAATGAAAAACTGTTTTTT
>TRBV20-1|TRBJ2-7|.|.
CSARSYEQYF
TGCAGTGCTAGAAGCTACGAGCAGTACTTC
>TRBV19|TRBJ2-1|.|.
CASRGSSYNEQFF
TGTGCCAGCAGGGGTAGCTCCTACAATGAGCAGTTCTTC
>TRBV30|TRBJ1-5|.|.
CAWSTDSNQPQHF
TGTGCCTGGAGTACCGACAGTAATCAGCCCCAGCATTTT
>TRBV4-2|TRBJ2-2|few|TRBD2
CASSHRLAGGLAGELFF
TGTGCCAGCAGCCACAGACTAGCGGGGGGCCTTGCCGGGGAGCTGTTTTTT
>TRBV6-5|TRBJ1-1|once|.
CASSYQTEAFF
TGTGCCAGCAGTTATCAGACTGAAGCTTTCTTT
>TRBV11-2|TRBJ2-1|.|TRBD2
CASSLVAGVRNEQFF
TGTGCCAGCAGCTTAGTAGCGGGAGTCAGAAATGAGCAGTTCTTC
>TRBV6-5|TRBJ1-5|.|TRBD1
CASSRGAGSNQPQHF
TGTGCCAGCAGCAGGGGGGCGGGGAGCAATCAGCCCCAGCATTTT
>TRBV25-1|TRBJ2-5|.|TRBD1
CASSEGTGSWETQYF
TGTGCCAGCAGCGAGGGGACAGGGTCGTGGGAGACCCAGTACTTC
>TRBV6-4|TRBJ2-3|.|.
CASSGGTDTQYF
TGTGCCAGCAGCGGGGGCACAGATACGCAGTATTTT
>TRBV15|TRBJ2-7|.|TRBD1
CATSRERQGAYEQYF
TGTGCCACCAGCAGAGAGAGGCAGGGGGCCTACGAGCAGTACTTC
>TRBV6-4|TRBJ2-3|.|TRBD2
CASSDSASGGPDTQYF
TGTGCCAGCAGTGACTCGGCTAGCGGGGGGCCAGATACGCAGTATTTT
>TRBV5-4|TRBJ1-3|.|.
CASSLAGSGNTIYF
TGTGCCAGCAGCCTGGCAGGTTCTGGAAACACCATATATTTT
>TRBV7-9|TRBJ1-5|.|.
CASSLITARADNQPQHF
TGTGCCAGCAGCTTAATTACGGCGAGGGCCGATAATCAGCCCCAGCATTTT
>TRBV11-1|TRBJ2-1|.|TRBD2
CASSAPSGGDSYNEQFF
TGTGCCAGCAGCGCCCCTAGCGGGGGCGACTCCTACAATGAGCAGTTCTTC
>TRBV11-2|TRBJ2-5|.|.
CASSLNPGTLKGTQYF
TGTGCCAGCAGCTTAAACCCCGGGACGCTAAAGGGGACCCAGTACTTC
>TRBV5-4|TRBJ1-2|.|.
CASSPQPDGNYGYTF
TGTGCCAGCAGCCCCCAACCGGACGGTAACTATGGCTACACCTTC
>TRBV6-4|TRBJ1-2|.|.
CASSPTGREYGYTF
TGTGCCAGCAGTCCCACCGGCAGGGAATATGGCTACACCTTC
>TRBV23-1|TRBJ2-7|few|.
CASSPPRGPDGEQYF
TGCGCCAGCAGTCCCCCCCGGGGACCGGACGGGGAGCAGTACTTC